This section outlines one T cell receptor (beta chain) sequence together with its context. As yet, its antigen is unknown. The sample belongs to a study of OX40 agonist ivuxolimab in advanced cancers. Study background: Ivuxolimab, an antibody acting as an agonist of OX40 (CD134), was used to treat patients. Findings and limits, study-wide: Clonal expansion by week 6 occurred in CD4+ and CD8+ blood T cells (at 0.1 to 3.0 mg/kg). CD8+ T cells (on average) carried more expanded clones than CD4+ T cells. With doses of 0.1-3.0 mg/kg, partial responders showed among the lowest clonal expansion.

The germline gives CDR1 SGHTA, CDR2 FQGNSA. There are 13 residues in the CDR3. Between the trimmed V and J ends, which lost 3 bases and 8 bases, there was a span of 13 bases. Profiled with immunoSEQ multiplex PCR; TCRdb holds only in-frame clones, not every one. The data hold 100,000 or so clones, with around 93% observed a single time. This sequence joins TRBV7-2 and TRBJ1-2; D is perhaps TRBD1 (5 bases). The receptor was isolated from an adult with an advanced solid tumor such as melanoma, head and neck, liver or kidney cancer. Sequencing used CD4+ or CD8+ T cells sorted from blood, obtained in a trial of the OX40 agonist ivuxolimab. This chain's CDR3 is CASSFVGVGGYTF. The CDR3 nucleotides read TGTGCCAGCAGCTTTGTAGGGGTGGGAGGCTACACCTTC.